This T cell receptor beta chain is from a study of early T cells in non-severe SARS-CoV-2 infection. At the level of the study: RNA in bulk from unsorted whole blood was sequenced, and chains were unpaired.

Findings of the study overall: Lookups in VDJdb leaned toward anti-spike CD8 responses and missed private and CD4 specificities.

The junction had 7 bases not matched to a gene; V was cut back by 4 bases and J by 6 bases. Germline values: CDR1 SGHDT, CDR2 YYEEEE. CDR3 length: 14 amino acids. In its sample, this clonotype is medium-sized. Its matching antigen is unknown. The library protocol tagged individual cDNA molecules with unique molecular identifiers. MiXCR, applied by TCRdb to the 5' RACE reads, yields one record per CDR3 protein. The sample lists approximately 20,000 distinct CDR3 sequences; about 4% were seen once. Material: whole blood. The TCR was taken from an adult who was a healthcare worker with PCR-confirmed SARS-CoV-2 infection or an uninfected control (not recorded which). J is TRBJ2-7 and V is TRBV5-6, with TRBD1 identical over 10 bases. The CDR3 coding sequence is TGTGCCAGCAGCCCGACGACAGGGGGCGTCGAGCAGTACTTC. It specifies CASSPTTGGVEQYF.